This TCR beta chain was identified during a study of blood T cell repertoires in COVID-19. Study information: Acute and convalescent COVID-19 specimens originated in the United States, Italy and Spain.

Study processing details: Reference gene primer amplification yielded estimated nucleated cell counts. Clones were read by immunoSEQ multiplex PCR, and TCRdb kept only the in-frame ones, dropping some. V, J and clone size are those of that table, while D and trimming were read from the DNA. The sample gives 260,000 or so clones, about four fifths of which show up once; less than 4% is in the top ten. Participants' own reports of clinical history determined their cohort assignment. A COVID-19 case was met by exposed participants within 2 weeks before study entry. Trimming cost V 7 bases and J 7 bases, with 14 bases left between them. Germline CDR1 reads LNHDA; CDR2 reads SQIVND (reference sequence). This CDR3 has 13 residues.

The receptor comes from a woman aged 35 to 49 who had been exposed to COVID-19. Sequencing used PBMCs or T cells enriched from blood (not recorded which). The V and J genes are TRBV19 and TRBJ1-5, with D possibly matching TRBD1 (6 bases). CDR3 bases: TGTGCCAGTACCCGACAGGTTGGCCAGCCCCAGCATTTT. Translation gives CASTRQVGQPQHF.